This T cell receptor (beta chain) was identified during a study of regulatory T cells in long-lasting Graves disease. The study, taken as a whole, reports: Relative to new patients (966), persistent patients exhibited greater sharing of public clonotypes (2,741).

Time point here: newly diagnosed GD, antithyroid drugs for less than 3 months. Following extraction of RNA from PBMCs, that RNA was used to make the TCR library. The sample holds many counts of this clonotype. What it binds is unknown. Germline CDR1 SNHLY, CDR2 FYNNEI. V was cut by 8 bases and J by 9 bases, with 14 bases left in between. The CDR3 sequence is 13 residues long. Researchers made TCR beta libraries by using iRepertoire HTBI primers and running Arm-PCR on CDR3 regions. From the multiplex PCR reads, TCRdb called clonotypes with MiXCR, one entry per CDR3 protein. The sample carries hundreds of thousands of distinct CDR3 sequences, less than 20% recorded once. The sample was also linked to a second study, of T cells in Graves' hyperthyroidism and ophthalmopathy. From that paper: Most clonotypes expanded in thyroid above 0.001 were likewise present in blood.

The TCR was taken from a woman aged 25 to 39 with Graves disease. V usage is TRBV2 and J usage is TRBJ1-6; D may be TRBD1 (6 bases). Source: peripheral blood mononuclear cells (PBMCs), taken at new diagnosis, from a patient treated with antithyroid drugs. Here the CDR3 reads CASLQGVGSPLHF. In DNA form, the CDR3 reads TGTGCCAGCCTACAGGGTGTGGGTTCACCCCTCCACTTT.